This TCR beta chain comes out of a study of neurological immune-mediated disorders. Using its own MiXCR run on the 5' RACE reads, TCRdb lists one record per CDR3 protein. The table has tens of thousands of distinct CDR3 sequences, approximately 14% seen once. This clonotype appeared many times. The TCR sequence derives from a woman aged 45-59 years in good health. Sequencing input: PBMCs.

The CDR3: CASSLVGGSNQPQHF. The CDR3, as DNA: TGTGCCAGCAGCTTAGTCGGGGGTAGCAATCAGCCCCAGCATTTT. The J gene is TRBJ1-5, the V gene TRBV7-2, with D possibly TRBD1 on 5 matching bases. Germline V gene sequence: CDR1 SGHTA, CDR2 FQGNSA. The V and J ends lost 1 base and 0 bases respectively, with 7 bases between them. There are 15 residues in the CDR3.